The clone carrying this T cell receptor beta chain was counted at least ten times. As yet, its antigen is unknown. This specimen belongs to a study of T-cell reconstitution after alpha-beta-depleted transplantation in children. Findings of the study overall: At the one-year point after transplant, T-cell counts and TCRbeta diversity were found to come mostly from T cells that had been newly produced. Several hundred expanded graft clones reportedly supplied alpha-beta T cells about two months after transplant. For some patients, TCRbeta diversity was high at day 60 because of recipient T cells and thymic progenitors that survived.

Preparation of the TCRbeta library used unique molecular identifiers. Via MiXCR, TCRdb re-called the PCR reads, giving one row per CDR3 protein. The sample includes 280,000 or so distinct CDR3 sequences, more than 9% seen only once; the top ten take about 25%. Losses at the gene ends were 7 bases for V and 6 bases for J; bases not matched to a gene: 5. There are 13 residues in the CDR3. Germline V lookup: CDR1 SGHRS, CDR2 YFSETQ. The receptor was derived from a male patient between 2 and 15 years old who had a stem cell transplant for chronic granulomatous disease, so the T cells may come from the graft donor. The V gene is TRBV5-1, the J gene TRBJ2-7; 12 nucleotides align to TRBD2. The source was peripheral blood, collected 180 days after TCRalphabeta/CD19-depleted stem cell transplant. CDR3 amino acids: CASRLAGVTEQYF. CDR3 in DNA: TGCGCCAGCCGACTAGCGGGAGTTACCGAGCAGTACTTC.